The clone carrying this T cell receptor beta chain was recorded at least ten times. Per-sample PBMC isolation yielded at least 7 million cells. The sample is drawn from a study of blood T cells in healthy people across ages. Alongside a J-beta primer mix, a sample-barcoded 5' primer served in a second PCR lasting roughly 6 to 12 cycles. Paired-end reads containing CDR3 totaled no fewer than 3 million for each sample. TCRdb called the 5' RACE reads again in MiXCR, with one record for every CDR3 protein. The table has 1.4 million to 1.5 million distinct CDR3 sequences, around two fifths seen once. J gave up 5 bases and V 7 bases, and 15 bases lay outside the gene matches. The germline V gene encodes CDR1 MNHEY and CDR2 SVGEGT. CDR3 length: 16 amino acids.

The V and J genes are TRBV6-2 or TRBV6-3 and TRBJ2-7; 9 nucleotides match TRBD1. Input material: blood. The receptor's source is a woman between 18 and 29 years old in good health. As DNA, the CDR3 is TGTGCCAGCATCCCGGGACAGGGCTTTAATCCGGACGAGCAGTACTTC. It codes for CASIPGQGFNPDEQYF.